This TCR beta chain is from a study of blood T cell repertoires in COVID-19 (dated by TCRdb to about 2020). About the investigation overall: Samples covering the acute and convalescent phases of COVID-19 were provided by collaborators in the United States, Italy and Spain. Subjects who had been exposed to COVID-19, were actively infected with it, or had recovered from it provided the deeply sampled blood TCRbeta repertoires that made up the dataset. Samples came from the ongoing ImmuneRACE study (first 160 participants) plus 1,254 subjects from 6 global collaborators. The prospective study material was composed of cDNA or gDNA derived from T cells, B-cell-depleted T cells, or PBMCs. Sample metadata almost always included a de-identified subject ID, COVID-19 status, age in years and sex. HLA class I and class II types, where available, came from metadata supplied by the sample provider rather than from assay-based typing. The repertoires were released in a freely available public database intended as a resource for research on the immune response to SARS-CoV-2. Paper-wide results and their limitations: Clinical and demographic metadata were provided uncurated, with the amount varying by source and participant.

The immunoSEQ Assay, a bias-controlled multiplex PCR, was used to amplify TCRbeta CDR3 regions from genomic DNA. The source study handled its data this way. Within the assay, amplification of reference gene primers was used to estimate how many nucleated cells each sample contained. To quantify the absolute abundance of each unique TCRbeta CDR3 rearrangement, sequence reads were collapsed and filtered. Productive Simpson clonality was computed per sample as the square root of Simpson's diversity index over productive rearrangements. In its TCRdb copy, this immuneACCESS table keeps in-frame sequences only and misses some clones. Where compared with another copy, unresolved V genes explain less than half of these, and the others have no known cause. V, J and clone size are taken as reported in that table, and D and trimming were inferred from the DNA itself. The table for this sample lists about 140,000 clones; approximately 84% of them were counted only once. Approximately 6.6% of the sample is taken by the ten largest.

Collaborating institutions collected whole blood in K2EDTA tubes following their own protocols. For TCRbeta analysis, collaborators shipped samples as frozen whole blood, isolated PBMCs, or DNA extracted from either of those sample types. Relative to germline, V is 7 bases shorter and J is 6 bases shorter, with 18 bases between their ends. Reading the germline V gene gives CDR1 MNHEY and CDR2 SVGAGI. The CDR3 covers 14 residues, taking in both the cysteine and the phenylalanine. The DNA shown is the 42-base CDR3, in frame from base 1. A word on this clone: Its specific antigen is unknown. Per-nucleotide qualities are absent, and no much larger clonotype sits a single base away.

What was sequenced was peripheral blood. Recombination linked TRBV6-5 to TRBJ1-2; the D gene is possibly TRBD1, with 5 bases matching. The receptor was derived from a human donor in a cohort sampled during active COVID-19. The CDR3 reads CASTGVGGANGYTF. The nucleotide sequence is TGTGCCAGCACCGGGGTGGGGGGAGCTAATGGCTACACCTTC.